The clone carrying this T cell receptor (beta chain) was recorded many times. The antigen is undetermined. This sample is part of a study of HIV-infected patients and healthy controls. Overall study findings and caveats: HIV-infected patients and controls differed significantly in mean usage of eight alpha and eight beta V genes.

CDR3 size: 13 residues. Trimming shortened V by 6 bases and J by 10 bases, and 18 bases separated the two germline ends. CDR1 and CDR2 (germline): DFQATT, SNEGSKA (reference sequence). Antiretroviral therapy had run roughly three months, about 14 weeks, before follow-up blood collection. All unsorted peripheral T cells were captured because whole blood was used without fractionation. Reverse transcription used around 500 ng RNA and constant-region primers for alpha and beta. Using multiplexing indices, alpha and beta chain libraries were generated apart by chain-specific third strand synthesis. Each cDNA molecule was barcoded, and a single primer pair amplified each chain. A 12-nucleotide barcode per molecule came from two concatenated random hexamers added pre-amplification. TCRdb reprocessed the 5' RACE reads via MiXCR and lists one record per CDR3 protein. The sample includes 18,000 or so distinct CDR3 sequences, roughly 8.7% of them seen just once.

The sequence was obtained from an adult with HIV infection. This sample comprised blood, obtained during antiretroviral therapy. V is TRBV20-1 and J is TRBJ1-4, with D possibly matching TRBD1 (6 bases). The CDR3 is CSADFALQGKLFF. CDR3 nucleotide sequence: TGCAGTGCCGATTTTGCTTTACAGGGAAAACTGTTTTTT.